These 30 T cell receptor beta chains came from one sample sequenced in a study of cytomegalovirus exposure and HLA in healthy donors. The PCR was carried out with 60 Vbeta primers and 13 Jbeta primers. The repertoire was sequenced with immunoSEQ multiplex PCR; TCRdb's copy has only in-frame clones and lacks some. The sample consists of some 140,000 clones, about four fifths of them appearing once. The sample consisted of PBMCs. Receptor source: a male donor in good health and CMV-seronegative.

The chain couples TRBV5-1 to TRBJ2-7; D is possibly TRBD1 (6 bases). Germline CDR1 is SGHRS and CDR2 is YFSETQ. Trimming took 3 bases from V and 4 from J, leaving 14 bases between them. The CDR3 length is 14 residues. CDR3 region: CASSWAQGSYEQYF. The CDR3 coding sequence is TGCGCCAGCAGCTGGGCACAGGGATCGTACGAGCAGTACTTC.

This sequence joins TRBV7-9 and TRBJ1-5, with D uncertain. Per the germline V gene, CDR1 is SEHNR and CDR2 is FQNEAQ (reference sequence). Trimming left V 5 bases short and J 1 base short, with 6 bases between. The CDR3 runs to 13 residues. The CDR3 bases are TGTGCCAGCAGCCAAGAGAGCAATCAGCCCCAGCATTTT. Protein sequence: CASSQESNQPQHF.

This chain connects TRBV18 to TRBJ1-1; 7 bases are shared with TRBD1. The V segment lost 3 bases and the J segment 0 bases; nucleotides outside the gene matches: 1. The CDR3 length is 14 residues. Germline CDR1 KGHSH, CDR2 LQKENI. CDR3 in DNA: TGTGCCAGCTCACCCGACAGGGTGAACACTGAAGCTTTCTTT. Encoded protein: CASSPDRVNTEAFF.

The rearrangement uses TRBV11-3 and TRBJ1-1, with D unresolved. Germline V gives CDR1 SGHNT, CDR2 YENEEA. The V gene lost 5 bases and the J gene lost 1 base, with 11 bases spanning the gap. CDR3 length equals 14 residues. This CDR3 is CASSPGVRNTEAFF. For the CDR3, the DNA is TGTGCCAGCAGCCCCGGTGTACGGAACACTGAAGCTTTCTTT.

This clone was counted a few times. This rearrangement joins TRBV29-1 to TRBJ2-1; 8 bases line up with TRBD1. J was trimmed by 7 bases and V by 8 bases; bases with no gene match: 10. CDR1 and CDR2 from the germline V gene are SQVTM and ANQGSEA. This CDR3 is built from 13 residues. CDR3 sequence: CSFQDRAGNEQFF. Written as DNA, the CDR3 is TGCAGCTTCCAGGACAGGGCTGGGAATGAGCAGTTCTTC.

Only a few counts were recorded for this clone. V is TRBV27 and J is TRBJ2-7, with D possibly being TRBD2 (6 bases). This CDR3 region has 15 residues. CDR1 is MNHEY and CDR2 is SMNVEV in the germline V gene (reference sequence). The V end was cut by 0 bases, the J end by 4 bases, with 13 bases between. The CDR3: CASSLSGGGGYEQYF. Written as DNA, the CDR3 is TGTGCCAGCAGTTTATCCGGCGGTGGGGGGTACGAGCAGTACTTC.

In regard to this clone: This specimen includes other DNA sequences encoding the same CDR3. The chain has TRBV18 and TRBJ2-5, with 7 bases that match TRBD1. V shed 3 bases, J shed 3 bases, and the junction held 1 base outside the gene matches. Germline loops: CDR1 KGHSH, CDR2 LQKENI. This CDR3 comprises 13 residues. The CDR3 bases are TGTGCCAGCTCACCCGGGACAGAAGAGACCCAGTACTTC. It encodes CASSPGTEETQYF.

Only a few counts were recorded for this clone. The rearrangement uses TRBV5-6 and TRBJ1-6; D gene unclear. Germline V gene lookup returns CDR1 SGHDT and CDR2 YYEEEE. The CDR3 sequence is 16 residues long. The germline V and J ends were trimmed by 3 bases and 0 bases, with 10 bases remaining between them. The CDR3 here is CASSSSASSYNSPLHF. The CDR3, as DNA: TGTGCCAGCAGCTCCAGCGCGAGCTCCTATAATTCACCCCTCCACTTT. The variable domain in full, with the rest retrieved from reference TRBV5-6 and TRBJ1-6, is DAGVTQSPTHLIKTRGQQVTLRCSPKSGHDTVSWYQQALGQGPQFIFQYYEEEERQRGNFPDRFSGHQFPNYSSELNVNALLLGDSALYLCASSSSASSYNSPLHFGNGTRLTVT.

The CDR3 sequence: CASSPGTDYLYGYTF. Written as DNA, the CDR3 is TGTGCCAGCAGCCCTGGGACGGACTACCTCTATGGCTACACCTTC. The chain has TRBV7-2 and TRBJ1-2; D possibly corresponds to TRBD1 (5 bases). This CDR3 region has 15 residues. Germline V gene sequence: CDR1 SGHTA, CDR2 FQGNSA. Deletions cut 5 bases from V and 4 bases from J, with 17 bases between.

The chain is built from TRBV10-3 and TRBJ2-7; 9 bases fit TRBD1. Germline loops: CDR1 ENHRY, CDR2 SYGVKD. Trimming cost V 6 bases and J 7 bases; bases outside gene matches: 7. This CDR3 is 13 amino acids long. The CDR3 loop is CAISVTGTGEQYF. In DNA, the CDR3 is TGTGCCATCAGCGTGACAGGGACAGGGGAGCAGTACTTC.

This chain uses TRBV11-3 with TRBJ2-1; the match to TRBD2 covers 11 bases. Germline trimming cut 5 bases from V and 5 bases from J; bases unmatched to any gene: 8. Germline V lookup: CDR1 SGHNT, CDR2 YENEEA. The CDR3 spans 16 residues. The CDR3: CASSRGTSGLNNEQFF. CDR3 DNA sequence: TGTGCCAGCAGCAGGGGGACTAGCGGATTAAACAATGAGCAGTTCTTC.

The chain has TRBV10-1 and TRBJ2-4; TRBD1 agrees at 7 bases. Germline CDR1 is WNHNN and CDR2 is SYGVQD (reference sequence). The CDR3 extends over 17 amino acids. Trimming cost V 4 bases and J 1 base; bases outside gene matches: 10. CDR3 nucleotide sequence: TGCGCCAGCAGTGGCCTTCTGACAGGGACGGCCAAAAACATTCAGTACTTC. This translates into CASSGLLTGTAKNIQYF.

The CDR3: CASSPDWTGGTDTQYF. CDR3 in DNA: TGCGCCAGCAGCCCAGACTGGACAGGAGGCACAGATACGCAGTATTTT. The rearrangement uses TRBV5-1 and TRBJ2-3, with 7 bases that match TRBD1. V lost 4 bases to trimming and J lost 1 base; unmatched junction nucleotides: 9. Germline V gene sequence: CDR1 SGHRS, CDR2 YFSETQ. CDR3 length: 16 residues. The variable domain in full, completed from reference TRBV5-1 and TRBJ2-3, reads KAGVTQTPRYLIKTRGQQVTLSCSPISGHRSVSWYQQTPGQGLQFLFEYFSETQRNKGNFPGRFSGRQFSNSRSEMNVSTLELGDSALYLCASSPDWTGGTDTQYFGPGTRLTVL.

The CDR3 coding sequence is TGTGCCAGTAGGGAAGGGACAAACACCGGGGAGCTGTTTTTT. Translated, it gives CASREGTNTGELFF. J is TRBJ2-2 and V is TRBV19; a possible D gene is TRBD1 (6 bases). Trimming pared 6 bases from V and 2 bases from J, leaving 10 bases between. The germline V gene has CDR1 LNHDA and CDR2 SQIVND (reference sequence). The CDR3 has 14 amino acids.

The gene calls are TRBV9 and TRBJ2-7; 7 bases are a match to TRBD1. This CDR3 spans 14 amino acids. The germline CDR1 and CDR2 sequences are SGDLS and YYNGEE. The trim removed 5 bases at V and 0 bases at J, leaving 5 bases unmatched. The CDR3 here is CASSPGTASYEQYF. The DNA of the CDR3 is TGTGCCAGCAGTCCCGGGACAGCCTCCTACGAGCAGTACTTC.

The chain combines TRBV9 with TRBJ1-2; weak D call: TRBD1 (6 bases). The germline V gene encodes CDR1 SGDLS and CDR2 YYNGEE. V was clipped by 6 bases and J by 7 bases, with 10 bases between them. This CDR3 has 11 amino acids. The CDR3 nucleotides read TGTGCCAGCACCAGAGGGGGTGGCTACACCTTC. This gives the protein CASTRGGGYTF. The full variable domain, rest sourced from reference TRBV9 and TRBJ1-2, is DSGVTQTPKHLITATGQRVTLRCSPRSGDLSVYWYQQSLDQGLQFLIQYYNGEERAKGNILERFSAQQFPDLHSELNLSSLELGDSALYFCASTRGGGYTFGSGTRLTVV.

The genes are TRBV13 and TRBJ2-5; 9 nucleotides match TRBD2. Germline CDR1 is PRHDT and CDR2 is FYEKMQ (reference sequence). V lost 5 bases, J lost 1 base, and 8 bases stayed unmatched. The length of the CDR3 is 16 residues. Here the CDR3 DNA reads TGTGCCAGCAGCCCCCGCGGTAGCGGGGGCCAAGAGACCCAGTACTTC. This encodes CASSPRGSGGQETQYF.

For this clone: The sample holds other DNA sequences that translate to the same CDR3. V and J are TRBV6-5 and TRBJ2-7; 9 bases agree with TRBD1. CDR1 and CDR2 (germline): MNHEY, SVGAGI. CDR3 size: 13 residues. Germline trimming cut 5 bases from V and 2 bases from J; bases unmatched to any gene: 1. CDR3 loop: CASSRTGAYEQYF. In nucleotides, the CDR3 is TGTGCCAGCAGTCGGACAGGGGCCTACGAGCAGTACTTC.

V gene TRBV7-9 combines with J gene TRBJ2-5; 13 nucleotides match TRBD2. This CDR3 spans 18 amino acids. Per germline, CDR1 SEHNR and CDR2 FQNEAQ (reference sequence). The J segment lost 0 bases and the V segment lost 2 bases, leaving 6 bases of the junction unmatched. The CDR3 reads CASSLLGLAGEYQETQYF. In DNA, the CDR3 is TGTGCCAGCAGCTTACTCGGACTAGCGGGGGAGTACCAAGAGACCCAGTACTTC.

This sequence joins TRBV4-1 and TRBJ1-1; a weak D match, TRBD1 (6 bases). Trimming took 1 base from V and 4 from J, leaving 22 bases between them. CDR1 MGHRA and CDR2 YSYEKL come from the germline V gene. The CDR3 loop spans 18 amino acids. CDR3 region: CASSQGRFGTGIVTEAFF. The CDR3 nucleotides read TGCGCCAGCAGCCAAGGCCGGTTCGGAACAGGGATCGTCACTGAAGCTTTCTTT.

The rearrangement joins TRBV5-1 to TRBJ2-7, with TRBD1 matching 8 bases. The trim removed 5 bases at V and 6 bases at J, leaving 13 bases unmatched. This CDR3 spans 15 amino acids. Germline values: CDR1 SGHRS, CDR2 YFSETQ. The CDR3 protein is CASRPAGGLGSEQYF. CDR3 nucleotides: TGCGCCAGCAGGCCCGCAGGGGGCTTGGGATCCGAGCAGTACTTC.

The chain has TRBV6-1 and TRBJ1-1; D unclear. CDR3 length: 12 residues. V was shortened by 9 bases and J by 6 bases, with 14 bases between the two germline ends. From germline, CDR1 is MNHNS and CDR2 SASEGT. Here the CDR3 DNA reads TGTGCCAGTACGGATTGGGGAGCTGAAGCTTTCTTT. Encoded protein: CASTDWGAEAFF.

A note on this clone: A read error may produce the germline difference seen at one junction end. The genes are TRBV6-5 and TRBJ2-3; TRBD2 matches 11 bases. CDR1 MNHEY and CDR2 SVGAGI come from the germline V gene. The length of the CDR3 is 15 residues. CDR3 loop: CTSSLLAGERDTQYF. For the CDR3, the DNA is TGTACCAGCAGTTTACTAGCGGGGGAGAGAGATACGCAGTATTTT.

The V gene is TRBV29-1, the J gene TRBJ1-2; 8 positions match TRBD1. The germline gives CDR1 SQVTM, CDR2 ANQGSEA. With V trimmed by 3 bases and J by 8 bases, 2 bases remained unmatched. The CDR3 runs to 11 residues. The CDR3 reads CSVEAGGGYTF. In DNA form, the CDR3 reads TGCAGCGTTGAGGCAGGGGGCGGCTACACCTTC.

The chain employs TRBV21-1 and TRBJ2-7; the D call of TRBD1 is as the table states it, not checked on the DNA. TRBV21-1 is assigned pseudogene status. The CDR3 is 15 amino acids. CDR3 region: CATGSKQGCSYEQYF. The CDR3 DNA sequence: TGTGCCACAGGTTCGAAACAGGGGTGCTCCTACGAGCAGTACTTC.

This clone was detected only once. The chain recombines TRBV6-1 with TRBJ2-7; tentatively, D is TRBD2 (5 bases). The CDR3 has 14 residues. CDR1 is MNHNS and CDR2 is SASEGT in the germline V gene. With 9 bases removed from V and 4 bases from J, the gap between germline ends came to 19 bases. In nucleotides, the CDR3 is TGTGCCAGTAGAGTTGAGGACTCTTCATACGAGCAGTACTTC. It translates to CASRVEDSSYEQYF.

CDR3 in amino acids: CASSYGRETQYF. The CDR3 coding sequence is TGTGCCAGCAGTTACGGGAGGGAGACCCAGTACTTC. The genes are TRBV6-6 and TRBJ2-5, with a weak D call TRBD2 (6 bases). Trimming took 2 bases from V and 5 from J, leaving 6 bases between them. Per germline, CDR1 MNHNY and CDR2 SVGAGI (reference sequence). The length of the CDR3 is 12 residues.

The chain recombines TRBV19 with TRBJ1-3; maybe TRBD1 (5 bases). The CDR3 is 17 amino acids. Between the trimmed V and J ends, which lost 8 bases and 0 bases, there was a span of 20 bases. Germline assignment: CDR1 LNHDA and CDR2 SQIVND (reference sequence). For the CDR3, the DNA is TGTGCCAGTGCCGATTGGTCCTCGGGGGGCTCTGGAAACACCATATATTTT. Its translation: CASADWSSGGSGNTIYF.

The rearrangement links TRBV27 to TRBJ1-3, with D perhaps TRBD1 (6 bases). This CDR3 spans 14 amino acids. V lost 3 bases and J lost 7, with 13 bases in between. CDR1 MNHEY and CDR2 SMNVEV come from the germline V gene (reference sequence). CDR3 bases: TGTGCCAGCAGTTTGGACAGATCAAGGAACACCATATATTTT. This gives the protein CASSLDRSRNTIYF.

This clone was seen only a few times. V and J are TRBV6-5 and TRBJ1-6, with D hard to call. Trimming removed 0 bases at V and 11 bases at J, with 11 bases between. CDR1 is MNHEY, CDR2 SVGAGI, per germline. This CDR3 has 14 amino acids. The DNA for the CDR3 is TGTGCCAGCAGTTACTCGGTGTCCGCGGCACCCCTCCACTTT. Translating it yields CASSYSVSAAPLHF.